This is a list of T cell receptor beta chains from one sample in a study of blood T cell repertoires in COVID-19. TCRdb's copy holds only in-frame clones and misses some; the assay was immunoSEQ multiplex PCR. The repertoire holds 190,000 or so clones, about 93% seen once, with 0.76% in the top ten. Sequencing was performed on peripheral blood. The receptor set was obtained from a man aged 30 to 45 with COVID-19, enrolled during active disease. Both conserved end residues are part of each CDR3. The order of the fields is CDR3 DNA, CDR3 protein, CDR3 length, clone size, J gene, D gene, V gene. A D gene is named only where the DNA matches it firmly. Clone size, where shown, is once, few, many, or a class for clones that have expanded.

CDR3 DNA: TGCAGTGCGCCGGGAGAAGAGACCCAGTACTTC; CDR3 protein: CSAPGEETQYF; CDR3 length: 11; clone size: .; J gene: TRBJ2-5; D gene: .; V gene: TRBV20-1
CDR3 DNA: TGTGCCAGCAGTGCAACAGGGGGAACCTTCTCTGGGGCCAACGTCCTGACTTTC; CDR3 protein: CASSATGGTFSGANVLTF; CDR3 length: 18; clone size: .; J gene: TRBJ2-6; D gene: TRBD1; V gene: TRBV6-1
CDR3 DNA: TGTGCCAGCAGCTCCGGGACAGGGGGACCAGCTTTCTTT; CDR3 protein: CASSSGTGGPAFF; CDR3 length: 13; clone size: .; J gene: TRBJ1-1; D gene: TRBD1; V gene: TRBV6-5
CDR3 DNA: TGTGCCAGCAGGCTTAACCGGGACAGGAGCACAGATACGCAGTATTTT; CDR3 protein: CASRLNRDRSTDTQYF; CDR3 length: 16; clone size: .; J gene: TRBJ2-3; D gene: TRBD1; V gene: TRBV2
CDR3 DNA: TGTGCCAGCAGTTACGGACAGGGGGCCGGAGAGACCCAGTACTTC; CDR3 protein: CASSYGQGAGETQYF; CDR3 length: 15; clone size: .; J gene: TRBJ2-5; D gene: TRBD1; V gene: TRBV6-2/TRBV6-3
CDR3 DNA: TGTGCCAGCAGTTCCCAGGGGAATCAGCCCCAGCATTTT; CDR3 protein: CASSSQGNQPQHF; CDR3 length: 13; clone size: .; J gene: TRBJ1-5; D gene: .; V gene: TRBV7-9
CDR3 DNA: TGTGCCAGCAGTCCCGCCCGGCTAGCGGGGGGTAATGAGCAGTTCTTC; CDR3 protein: CASSPARLAGGNEQFF; CDR3 length: 16; clone size: once; J gene: TRBJ2-1; D gene: TRBD2; V gene: TRBV6-6
CDR3 DNA: TGCGCCAGCAGCTTAGGGGGAGCGACTGAAAAACTGTTTTTT; CDR3 protein: CASSLGGATEKLFF; CDR3 length: 14; clone size: .; J gene: TRBJ1-4; D gene: .; V gene: TRBV5-1
CDR3 DNA: TGTGCCAGCAGTTTAAGACCAGGGGTATCCTACGAGCAGTACTTC; CDR3 protein: CASSLRPGVSYEQYF; CDR3 length: 15; clone size: once; J gene: TRBJ2-7; D gene: .; V gene: TRBV28
CDR3 DNA: TGTGCCAGCAGCGCCGGGACAGGTTGGAACACTGAAGCTTTCTTT; CDR3 protein: CASSAGTGWNTEAFF; CDR3 length: 15; clone size: .; J gene: TRBJ1-1; D gene: TRBD1; V gene: TRBV9
CDR3 DNA: TGTGCCAGCAGCATACAGGGGGGTACGCAGTATTTT; CDR3 protein: CASSIQGGTQYF; CDR3 length: 12; clone size: .; J gene: TRBJ2-3; D gene: TRBD1; V gene: TRBV3-1/TRBV3-2
CDR3 DNA: TGTGCCAGCTCACCAGGGGAGGCGAACTATGGCTACACCTTC; CDR3 protein: CASSPGEANYGYTF; CDR3 length: 14; clone size: .; J gene: TRBJ1-2; D gene: .; V gene: TRBV18
CDR3 DNA: TGCAATACCACTGGCGGGAGACTTTTGTACGAGCAGTACTTC; CDR3 protein: CNTTGGRLLYEQYF; CDR3 length: 14; clone size: once; J gene: TRBJ2-7; D gene: TRBD2; V gene: TRBV29-1
CDR3 DNA: TGTGCCAGCAGCCGAAGCTCCCCACAGCTAGCGGGGGTATACAATGAGCAGTTCTTC; CDR3 protein: CASSRSSPQLAGVYNEQFF; CDR3 length: 19; clone size: .; J gene: TRBJ2-1; D gene: TRBD2; V gene: TRBV3-1/TRBV3-2
CDR3 DNA: TGTGCCAGCAGTGGCCCGGGGGGCGTCACTGAAGCTTTCTTT; CDR3 protein: CASSGPGGVTEAFF; CDR3 length: 14; clone size: .; J gene: TRBJ1-1; D gene: .; V gene: TRBV28
CDR3 DNA: TGTGCCAGCAGCTTCGGCACCGGGAACAATCAGCCCCAGCATTTT; CDR3 protein: CASSFGTGNNQPQHF; CDR3 length: 15; clone size: .; J gene: TRBJ1-5; D gene: .; V gene: TRBV7-9
CDR3 DNA: TGTGCCAGCAGCCAAGGACAGACCTTCTATGGCTACACCTTC; CDR3 protein: CASSQGQTFYGYTF; CDR3 length: 14; clone size: .; J gene: TRBJ1-2; D gene: .; V gene: TRBV3-1/TRBV3-2
CDR3 DNA: TGCGCCAGCAGCTTGGTAGGGACAGGAGATGGGACAGATACGCAGTATTTT; CDR3 protein: CASSLVGTGDGTDTQYF; CDR3 length: 17; clone size: .; J gene: TRBJ2-3; D gene: TRBD1; V gene: TRBV5-1
CDR3 DNA: TGCGCCAGCAGCTTGGACAGGACAGTGAGTGGCTACACCTTC; CDR3 protein: CASSLDRTVSGYTF; CDR3 length: 14; clone size: .; J gene: TRBJ1-2; D gene: .; V gene: TRBV5-1
CDR3 DNA: TGCGCCAGCAGCTTACCGGTACACCAAGAGACCCAGTACTTC; CDR3 protein: CASSLPVHQETQYF; CDR3 length: 14; clone size: .; J gene: TRBJ2-5; D gene: .; V gene: TRBV5-1
CDR3 DNA: TGTGCCAGCAGCTTTTTAGCGGGGGCTGACAATGAGCAGTTCTTC; CDR3 protein: CASSFLAGADNEQFF; CDR3 length: 15; clone size: .; J gene: TRBJ2-1; D gene: TRBD2; V gene: TRBV7-9
CDR3 DNA: TGCGCCAGCAGCTCCTATCGGGGCCGACAGGGGTCCTTCTACGAGCAGTACTTC; CDR3 protein: CASSSYRGRQGSFYEQYF; CDR3 length: 18; clone size: .; J gene: TRBJ2-7; D gene: TRBD1; V gene: TRBV5-1
CDR3 DNA: TGTGCCAGCTCGCTAGGACAGAGGAACACTGAAGCTTTCTTT; CDR3 protein: CASSLGQRNTEAFF; CDR3 length: 14; clone size: .; J gene: TRBJ1-1; D gene: .; V gene: TRBV18
CDR3 DNA: TGTGCCAGCTCACCAAGAACTCCACCGCCTCACTACGAGCAGTACTTC; CDR3 protein: CASSPRTPPPHYEQYF; CDR3 length: 16; clone size: .; J gene: TRBJ2-7; D gene: .; V gene: TRBV18
CDR3 DNA: TGTGCCAGCAGTACTCAGGGGACAGAGGACGGAAACACCATATATTTT; CDR3 protein: CASSTQGTEDGNTIYF; CDR3 length: 16; clone size: .; J gene: TRBJ1-3; D gene: TRBD1; V gene: TRBV28
CDR3 DNA: TGTGCCAGCATATGGGGGGTGATTGAAACTGAAGCTTTCTTT; CDR3 protein: CASIWGVIETEAFF; CDR3 length: 14; clone size: .; J gene: TRBJ1-1; D gene: .; V gene: TRBV7-9
CDR3 DNA: TGTGCCAGCCCCGGACAGGGAATAAGCGATACGCAGTATTTT; CDR3 protein: CASPGQGISDTQYF; CDR3 length: 14; clone size: .; J gene: TRBJ2-3; D gene: TRBD1; V gene: TRBV7-9